One sample yielded the 24 T cell receptor beta chains listed below, sequenced in a study of cytomegalovirus exposure and HLA in healthy donors. The data were produced by immunoSEQ multiplex PCR, yet TCRdb's version contains in-frame clones alone and is incomplete. The sample lists 150,000 to 200,000 clones; approximately 96% were seen once. The sample consisted of PBMCs. The receptor source for this set is a woman aged 18-35 years in good health and CMV-seronegative.

This clone was counted once. The genes are TRBV7-9 and TRBJ1-1; D ambiguous. The CDR3 length is 14 residues. Germline-derived CDR1 and CDR2 are SEHNR and FQNEAQ (reference sequence). V gave up 3 bases and J gave up 1 base, with 9 bases separating them. The CDR3 region has the DNA TGTGCCAGCAGCTTGCTGGCGGAGAACACTGAAGCTTTCTTT. It translates to CASSLLAENTEAFF.

The CDR3 protein is CASSPQGESGYTF. For the CDR3, the DNA is TGTGCCAGTAGTCCACAGGGGGAGTCGGGCTACACCTTC. The chain has TRBV19 and TRBJ1-2, with 8 bases fitting TRBD1. The V gene end was trimmed by 5 bases and the J gene end by 8 bases; junction bases not matched to a gene: 7. The CDR3 runs to 13 residues. Germline V gene data show CDR1 as LNHDA and CDR2 as SQIVND (reference sequence).

The rearrangement links TRBV7-9 to TRBJ2-5; 12 nucleotides agree with TRBD2. CDR1 and CDR2 (germline): SEHNR, FQNEAQ (reference sequence). The CDR3 has 19 amino acids. J gave up 2 bases and V 2 bases, and 12 bases lay outside the gene matches. The CDR3 sequence: CASSLRGWTSGAGQETQYF. CDR3 nucleotides: TGTGCCAGCAGCTTAAGAGGTTGGACTAGCGGGGCCGGGCAAGAGACCCAGTACTTC.

V usage is TRBV27 and J usage is TRBJ1-2; tentative D call: TRBD1 (5 bases). The CDR3 length is 14 residues. Trimming shortened V by 3 bases and J by 4 bases, and 12 bases separated the two germline ends. CDR1 MNHEY and CDR2 SMNVEV come from the germline V gene (reference sequence). The CDR3 sequence is CASSFQGSSYGYTF. Written as DNA, the CDR3 is TGTGCCAGCAGTTTTCAGGGATCCTCCTATGGCTACACCTTC.

The V call is TRBV6-5, the J call TRBJ2-5; no firm D call. V gave up 0 bases and J gave up 2 bases, with 7 bases separating them. CDR1 is MNHEY, CDR2 SVGAGI, per germline. The CDR3 extends over 14 amino acids. CDR3 nucleotides: TGTGCCAGCAGTTACTCGATTACACAAGAGACCCAGTACTTC. This encodes CASSYSITQETQYF.

The chain recombines TRBV6-5 with TRBJ1-1; the D is unclear. Per the germline V gene, CDR1 is MNHEY and CDR2 is SVGAGI. V was pared by 0 bases and J by 0 bases, with 11 bases between. This CDR3 contains 16 residues. This chain's CDR3 is CASSYSTRSMNTEAFF. The CDR3 nucleotides are TGTGCCAGCAGTTACTCGACGAGGAGCATGAACACTGAAGCTTTCTTT.

The chain employs TRBV6-1 and TRBJ1-2; 7 nucleotides match TRBD1. CDR3 length: 14 residues. Germline assignment: CDR1 MNHNS and CDR2 SASEGT. With 8 bases clipped from V and 4 bases from J, the junction kept 10 bases outside the gene matches. Here the CDR3 DNA reads TGTGCCAGCCGGACCCCGACAGGGATCTATGGCTACACCTTC. It codes for CASRTPTGIYGYTF.

CDR3 protein: CASSEVVSGITEAFF. As DNA, the CDR3 is TGTGCCAGCAGTGAAGTAGTTTCAGGGATCACTGAAGCTTTCTTT. The J gene is TRBJ1-1, the V gene TRBV2; maybe TRBD1 (5 bases). Germline CDR1 SNHLY, CDR2 FYNNEI. V was trimmed by 1 base and J by 4 bases, leaving 13 bases between them. This CDR3 spans 15 amino acids.

The V gene is TRBV27, the J gene TRBJ2-3; 10 bases map to TRBD2. V was clipped by 1 base and J by 5 bases; unmatched bases: 3. In germline, CDR1 is MNHEY, CDR2 SMNVEV (reference sequence). CDR3 length: 15 amino acids. The CDR3 sequence is CASSLYGLAEDTQYF. As DNA, the CDR3 is TGTGCCAGCAGTTTATATGGACTAGCGGAAGATACGCAGTATTTT.

The CDR3 DNA sequence: TGTGCCAGCAGCCTACTAGGGGGCCAAGAGACCCAGTACTTC. Translating it yields CASSLLGGQETQYF. This chain links TRBV27 with TRBJ2-5; tentatively, D is TRBD1 (6 bases). The CDR3 length is 14 residues. V gave up 6 bases and J gave up 1 base, with 12 bases separating them. The germline CDR1 and CDR2 sequences are MNHEY and SMNVEV (reference sequence).

In regard to this clone: The sample holds other DNA sequences that translate to the same CDR3. Written as DNA, the CDR3 is TGTGCCAGCAGTTACGGACAGGGTAATCAGCCCCAGCATTTT. Encoded protein: CASSYGQGNQPQHF. The chain carries TRBV6-5 and TRBJ1-5, with 8 bases fitting TRBD1. Trimming at V came to 2 bases and at J to 4 bases, leaving 1 base not matched to a gene. Germline V gene data show CDR1 as MNHEY and CDR2 as SVGAGI. The CDR3 sequence is 14 residues long.

The J gene is TRBJ1-5, the V gene TRBV2, with 8 bases aligning to TRBD1. From germline, CDR1 is SNHLY and CDR2 FYNNEI. The CDR3 has 14 residues. Trimming at V came to 5 bases and at J to 4 bases, leaving 4 bases not matched to a gene. The CDR3 loop is CASSSDRGNQPQHF. The DNA of the CDR3 is TGTGCCAGCAGTTCAGACAGGGGAAATCAGCCCCAGCATTTT.

The chain recombines TRBV7-9 with TRBJ2-1, with D possibly TRBD1 on 5 matching bases. With 4 bases removed from V and 0 bases from J, the gap between germline ends came to 13 bases. The germline V gene has CDR1 SEHNR and CDR2 FQNEAQ (reference sequence). CDR3 length equals 16 residues. The CDR3: CASSSLRGSSYNEQFF. Here the CDR3 DNA reads TGTGCCAGCAGCTCCCTTAGGGGCAGCTCCTACAATGAGCAGTTCTTC.

V is TRBV7-2 and J is TRBJ2-5; 7 bases line up with TRBD1. The germline V gene has CDR1 SGHTA and CDR2 FQGNSA. The CDR3 extends over 15 amino acids. The V and J ends lost 4 bases and 4 bases, in that order; junction bases with no gene match: 9. CDR3 in DNA: TGTGCCAGCAGCTCCCAGACAGGGTTTTCAGAGACCCAGTACTTC. Its translation: CASSSQTGFSETQYF.

This chain joins TRBV5-1 and TRBJ1-1, with D possibly matching TRBD1 (6 bases). This CDR3 has 14 residues. Germline CDR1 SGHRS, CDR2 YFSETQ. The V end was cut by 2 bases, the J end by 5 bases, with 13 bases between. CDR3 in amino acids: CASSFGTTGTEAFF. CDR3 sequence (DNA): TGCGCCAGCAGCTTCGGGACAACAGGGACTGAAGCTTTCTTT. Variable domain in full (rest from reference TRBV5-1 and TRBJ1-1): KAGVTQTPRYLIKTRGQQVTLSCSPISGHRSVSWYQQTPGQGLQFLFEYFSETQRNKGNFPGRFSGRQFSNSRSEMNVSTLELGDSALYLCASSFGTTGTEAFFGQGTRLTVV.

The chain couples TRBV5-1 to TRBJ1-1; D is undetermined. Germline V gives CDR1 SGHRS, CDR2 YFSETQ. This CDR3 is built from 15 residues. The V end lost 6 bases, the J end lost 7 bases, and 22 bases lay between the germline ends. The CDR3 here is CASNSGSLKGIEAFF. CDR3 bases: TGCGCCAGCAACTCGGGATCTCTCAAAGGGATTGAAGCTTTCTTT.

The chain links TRBV30 to TRBJ2-2, with 8 bases aligning to TRBD1. Germline V gene sequence: CDR1 GTSNPN, CDR2 SVGIG (reference sequence). This CDR3 is 18 amino acids long. J was trimmed by 0 bases and V by 0 bases; bases with no gene match: 9. CDR3 in amino acids: CAWSVMRQGASNTGELFF. The CDR3 DNA sequence: TGTGCCTGGAGTGTGATGAGGCAGGGGGCTTCGAACACCGGGGAGCTGTTTTTT.

This clone appeared a single time. A junction end diverges from the germline sequence, so it may reflect a read error. The CDR3: CASSLAGGVRHGYTF. The CDR3 DNA reads as TGTGCTAGCAGCTTAGCAGGAGGGGTAAGGCATGGCTACACCTTC. This rearrangement joins TRBV7-7 to TRBJ1-2; a weak D match, TRBD1 (5 bases). The CDR3 is made up of 15 amino acids. Germline assignment: CDR1 SSHAT and CDR2 FNYEAQ (reference sequence).

This sequence joins TRBV27 and TRBJ1-1; D unclear. Per germline, CDR1 MNHEY and CDR2 SMNVEV (reference sequence). This CDR3 region has 13 residues. Trimming shortened V by 2 bases and J by 1 base, and 5 bases separated the two germline ends. CDR3 in amino acids: CASSLGRNTEAFF. The CDR3 DNA reads as TGTGCCAGCAGTTTAGGCAGGAACACTGAAGCTTTCTTT.

The genes are TRBV29-1 and TRBJ1-2, with D possibly TRBD1 on 6 matching bases. Germline values: CDR1 SQVTM, CDR2 ANQGSEA. Trimming removed 5 bases from V and 1 base from J, with 29 bases in between. The CDR3 is 19 residues long. The CDR3 bases are TGCAGCGTTAGAGTATTGGCGGACAGTCAAGGTACGGATAACTATGGCTACACCTTC. Translation gives CSVRVLADSQGTDNYGYTF.

The rearrangement links TRBV10-3 to TRBJ2-2; 10 bases match TRBD2. The CDR3 totals 15 residues. Germline loops: CDR1 ENHRY, CDR2 SYGVKD. Trimming cost V 4 bases and J 7 bases; bases outside gene matches: 6. CDR3 nucleotide sequence: TGTGCCATCAGTGGTAGCGGGGGGCCGGGCGGGGAGCTGTTTTTT. This codes for CAISGSGGPGGELFF.

The gene calls are TRBV18 and TRBJ1-2, with D possibly being TRBD1 (5 bases). Germline V CDR1 and CDR2: KGHSH, LQKENI. V was shortened by 8 bases and J by 3 bases, with 16 bases between the two germline ends. This CDR3 comprises 14 residues. The DNA of the CDR3 is TGTGCCAGCCTAGATCCGGGGACTGACTATGGCTACACCTTC. This gives the protein CASLDPGTDYGYTF.

This clone was recorded once. The genes are TRBV7-8 and TRBJ1-3; D call uncertain. Between the trimmed V and J ends, which lost 3 bases and 4 bases, there was a span of 10 bases. From germline, CDR1 is SGHVS and CDR2 FQNEAQ. The CDR3 loop spans 14 amino acids. The CDR3 region is CASSFSDLGNTIYF. DNA of the CDR3: TGTGCCAGCAGCTTCAGTGATCTGGGAAACACCATATATTTT.

This rearrangement joins TRBV5-1 to TRBJ2-4; D perhaps matches TRBD2 (6 bases). CDR1 is SGHRS and CDR2 is YFSETQ in the germline V gene. V was clipped by 1 base and J by 0 bases, with 11 bases between them. This CDR3 has 16 residues. This chain's CDR3 is CASSLSGGSAKNIQYF. CDR3 nucleotide sequence: TGCGCCAGCAGCTTGTCAGGAGGGTCAGCCAAAAACATTCAGTACTTC. Full variable domain (rest looked up from reference TRBV5-1 and TRBJ2-4): KAGVTQTPRYLIKTRGQQVTLSCSPISGHRSVSWYQQTPGQGLQFLFEYFSETQRNKGNFPGRFSGRQFSNSRSEMNVSTLELGDSALYLCASSLSGGSAKNIQYFGAGTRLSVL.